This entry features one T cell receptor beta chain sequence. In this sample, this clone turned up a few times. What antigen it recognizes has not been identified. Base-call qualities are not available, and no considerably larger clone is one nucleotide away. The data derive from a study of T cell responses to AZD1222 COVID-19 vaccine listed by TCRdb under 2021. For context, the study as a whole: A total of around 240 trial participants underwent TCR sequencing, of whom roughly 210 had received two doses of AZD1222 and around 26 had received two doses of the MenACWY control vaccine. Trial participants were enrolled by age into 18-55, 56-69 and 70-plus year subgroups, with approximately 150, 30 and 60 TCR-sequenced participants respectively. Broad study findings and their caveats: Participants were mostly white British, with more females than males. The authors suggested clonal diversity may have been underestimated. In the small 56-69-year group, the increase in depth fell short of significance, most likely because of low power. After two AZD1222 doses, spike-specific TCR breadth and depth were significantly higher than at day 0 and than in MenACWY recipients. The whole spike protein was spanned by vaccine-associated CD4 TCRs, and dominant responses were seen in regions 160-218 and 743-854. Epitopes outside the regions mutated in the B.1.351 and B.1.1.7 variants were reportedly recognized by nearly half of the unique spike-specific TCRs. Because no samples from the day 14 peak response were available, repertoires could be characterized only after the peak T cell response. Conclusions about previously exposed vaccinees are limited because only five to seven AZD1222 recipients were SARS-CoV-2 seropositive at baseline.

This specimen's time point label, per the study, means: about 28 days (+/-7) after the second vaccine dose. According to the study, the label for this sample's treatment or condition signals: meningococcal conjugate vaccine given as trial control. The vaccinee samples were drawn from two UK trials, COV001 and COV002, one of which was a single-blind randomized controlled phase 2/3 trial testing AZD1222 (ChAdOx1 nCoV-19) in healthy adults. For TCRbeta chain sequencing, PBMC samples were collected from trial participants at day 0 and at day 28 after the second dose. The CDR3 regions of human TCRbeta chains were analyzed by immunosequencing. Per the authors' processing: TCRs in the repertoires were matched against a reference library of SARS-CoV-2-specific TCRs that had been generated with the MIRA antigen-specificity platform. Breadth was defined as the fraction of unique TCRs that were SARS-CoV-2-associated. Depth was defined as the fraction of total T cells that were SARS-CoV-2-associated. Using the MIRA data, every spike-specific TCR was mapped to the spike region that the TCR reacted to and assigned to either a CD4 or a CD8 class. Log10-transformed breadth and depth values were compared by one-way ANOVA with Sidak's multiple comparisons tests. Here the immuneACCESS table is served through TCRdb, limited to in-frame sequences with V and J called. Missing clones are a known gap in these copies; in checked studies unresolved V genes cover under half, and the rest lacks a known reason. V and J calls plus clone size are reproduced from that table; the DNA served to infer D and trimming. The sample includes over 70,000 clones, with 65% to 80% observed a single time. Jointly, the top ten make up 27% of the sample.

V and J are truncated by 2 bases and 13 bases respectively, leaving an intervening sequence of 12 bases. The germline V gene (reference sequence) provides CDR1 SEHNR and CDR2 FQNEAQ. The CDR3 contains 12 residues, cysteine and phenylalanine counted. Just the 36-base CDR3 DNA is kept, in frame starting at base 1. The sequence came from an adult who received the MenACWY meningococcal vaccine as a control. The rearranged chain carries TRBV7-9 and TRBJ2-1; the D gene identity is not certain. Source: peripheral blood, taken 28 days after the second dose of the MenACWY control vaccine. CDR3 reads: CASSLPHNAQFF. The base sequence is TGTGCCAGCAGCTTACCCCACAATGCTCAGTTCTTC.